The 8 T cell receptor beta chains below all came from one sample that was sequenced in a study of spatial heterogeneity in lung cancer. Specified time point: sample taken at primary tumor resection. TCRdb re-called the 5' RACE reads with MiXCR, one entry per CDR3 protein. The sample has some 6,100 distinct CDR3 sequences; 7.5% to 9.5% are singletons. The sequencing here drew on normal lung tissue next to the tumor, taken at surgery. These receptors all come from a female donor with early-stage non-small cell lung cancer.

This clonotype was seen more than once but under ten times. The genes are TRBV9 and TRBJ1-1; D is perhaps TRBD1 (5 bases). The CDR3 has 14 residues. CDR1 and CDR2 from the germline V gene are SGDLS and YYNGEE. V was cut by 4 bases and J by 4 bases, with 14 bases left in between. The CDR3 loop reads CASSPRGVLTEAFF. For the CDR3, the DNA is TGTGCCAGCAGCCCCCGGGGGGTTCTCACTGAAGCTTTCTTT.

Relative to its sample, this clonotype is medium-sized. The chain has TRBV5-1 and TRBJ2-3, with 10 positions matching TRBD1. CDR3 length: 14 residues. Unmatched junction bases numbered 3, after V lost 3 bases and J lost 5 bases. Germline V lookup: CDR1 SGHRS, CDR2 YFSETQ. The CDR3 sequence is CASSWDRGGDTQYF. CDR3 DNA sequence: TGCGCCAGCAGCTGGGACAGGGGAGGAGATACGCAGTATTTT.

V and J are TRBV20-1 and TRBJ2-5; D possibly uses TRBD1 or TRBD2 (6 bases each). Germline lookup yields CDR1 DFQATT and CDR2 SNEGSKA (reference sequence). V was clipped by 7 bases and J by 11 bases, with 26 bases between them. CDR3 size: 14 residues. This CDR3 reads CSDGREGGQEKQYF. As DNA, the CDR3 is TGCAGTGACGGAAGAGAGGGGGGACAAGAGAAACAGTACTTC.

The sample holds a few counts of this clonotype. The rearrangement uses TRBV6-5 and TRBJ2-2, with a possible D match to TRBD1 (8 bases). This CDR3 has 17 residues. V lost 7 bases, J lost 5 bases, and 23 bases lay in between. CDR1 and CDR2 (germline): MNHEY, SVGAGI. This CDR3 is CASTSFYRGGRTGELFF. For the CDR3, the DNA is TGTGCCAGCACTTCATTCTACAGGGGGGGGCGGACCGGGGAGCTGTTTTTT.

This clonotype qualifies as medium-sized. This chain uses TRBV12-3 or TRBV12-4 with TRBJ1-1; a weak D match, TRBD1 (5 bases). V lost 6 bases and J lost 1, with 18 bases in between. The CDR3 has 16 amino acids. The CDR3 sequence: CASRPTGGSRNTEAFF. The CDR3 coding sequence is TGTGCCAGCAGGCCTACCGGGGGTTCGAGGAACACTGAAGCTTTCTTT.

This clonotype is categorized as medium-sized. This rearrangement joins TRBV9 to TRBJ1-1; the D gene is possibly TRBD1 (6 bases). Germline CDR1 is SGDLS and CDR2 is YYNGEE. Between the trimmed V and J ends, which lost 2 bases and 1 base, there was a span of 6 bases. There are 13 residues in the CDR3. DNA for the CDR3: TGTGCCAGCAGCGTGACAGGGAACACTGAAGCTTTCTTT. Translated: CASSVTGNTEAFF.

Worth noting for this clonotype: The junction and the germline gene differ at one end; a read error may be behind it. The chain couples TRBV5-6 to TRBJ1-1; the match to TRBD1 covers 7 bases. The CDR3 extends over 15 amino acids. Germline CDR1 is SGHDT and CDR2 is YYEEEE. DNA for the CDR3: TGTGCCAGCAGCCGCCGGACAGGAGTGAACGCTGAAGCTTTCTTT. It encodes CASSRRTGVNAEAFF.

The V call is TRBV6-6, the J call TRBJ1-1, with 11 bases lining up with TRBD1. V was pared by 5 bases and J by 0 bases, with 8 bases of the junction left unmatched. This CDR3 spans 17 amino acids. CDR1 and CDR2 from the germline V gene are MNHNY and SVGAGI (reference sequence). The CDR3 is CASSPRTGGGLNTEAFF. The CDR3, as DNA: TGTGCCAGCAGTCCCCGGACAGGGGGCGGGTTGAACACTGAAGCTTTCTTT.